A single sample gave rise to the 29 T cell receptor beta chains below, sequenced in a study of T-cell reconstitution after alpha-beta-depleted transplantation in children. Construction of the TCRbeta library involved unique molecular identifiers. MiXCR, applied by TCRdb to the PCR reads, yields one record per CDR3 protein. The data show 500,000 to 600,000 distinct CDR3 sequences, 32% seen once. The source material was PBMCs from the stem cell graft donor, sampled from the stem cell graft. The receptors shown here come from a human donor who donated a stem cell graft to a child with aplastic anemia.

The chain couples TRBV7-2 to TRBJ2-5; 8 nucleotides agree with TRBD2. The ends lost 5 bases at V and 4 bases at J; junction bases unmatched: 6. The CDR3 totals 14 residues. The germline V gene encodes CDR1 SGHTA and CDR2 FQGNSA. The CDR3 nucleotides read TGTGCCAGCAGCGGGGGGGCGGGAGGAGAGACCCAGTACTTC. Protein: CASSGGAGGETQYF.

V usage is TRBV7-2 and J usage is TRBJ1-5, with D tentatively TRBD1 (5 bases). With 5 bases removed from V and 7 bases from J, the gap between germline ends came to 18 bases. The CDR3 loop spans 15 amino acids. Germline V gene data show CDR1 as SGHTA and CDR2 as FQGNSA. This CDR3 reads CASSPMTQGNQPQHF. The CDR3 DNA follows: TGTGCCAGCAGCCCGATGACCCAGGGAAACCAGCCCCAGCATTTT.

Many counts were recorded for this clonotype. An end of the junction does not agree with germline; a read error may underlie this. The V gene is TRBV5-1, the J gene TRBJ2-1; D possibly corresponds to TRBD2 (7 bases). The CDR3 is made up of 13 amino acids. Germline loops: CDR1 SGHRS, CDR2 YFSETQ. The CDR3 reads CASSLGGGDEQFF. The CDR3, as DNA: TGTGCCAGCAGCTTAGGGGGGGGCGATGAGCAGTTCTTC.

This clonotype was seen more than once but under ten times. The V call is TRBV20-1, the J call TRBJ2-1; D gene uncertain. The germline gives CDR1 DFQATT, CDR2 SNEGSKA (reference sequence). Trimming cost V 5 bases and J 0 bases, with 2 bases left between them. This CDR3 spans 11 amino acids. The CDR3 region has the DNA TGCAGTGCTGTCTCCTACAATGAGCAGTTCTTC. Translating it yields CSAVSYNEQFF.

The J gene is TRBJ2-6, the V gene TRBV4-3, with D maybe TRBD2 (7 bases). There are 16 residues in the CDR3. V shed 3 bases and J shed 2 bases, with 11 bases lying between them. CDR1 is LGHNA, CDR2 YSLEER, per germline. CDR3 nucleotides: TGCGCCAGCAGCCATAGGGGGGGAACTGGGGCCAACGTCCTGACTTTC. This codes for CASSHRGGTGANVLTF.

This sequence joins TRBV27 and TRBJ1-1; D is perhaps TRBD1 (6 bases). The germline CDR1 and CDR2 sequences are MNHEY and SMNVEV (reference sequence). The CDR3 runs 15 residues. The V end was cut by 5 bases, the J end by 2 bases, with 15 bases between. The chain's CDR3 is CASSQSRGQNTEAFF. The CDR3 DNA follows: TGTGCCAGCAGTCAGAGCCGGGGGCAAAACACTGAAGCTTTCTTT.

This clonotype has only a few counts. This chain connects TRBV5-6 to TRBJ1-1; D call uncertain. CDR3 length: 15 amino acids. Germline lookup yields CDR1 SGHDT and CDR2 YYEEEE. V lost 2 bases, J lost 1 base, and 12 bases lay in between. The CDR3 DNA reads TGTGCCAGCAGCTTATTCGGACCGAAGAACACTGAAGCTTTCTTT. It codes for CASSLFGPKNTEAFF.

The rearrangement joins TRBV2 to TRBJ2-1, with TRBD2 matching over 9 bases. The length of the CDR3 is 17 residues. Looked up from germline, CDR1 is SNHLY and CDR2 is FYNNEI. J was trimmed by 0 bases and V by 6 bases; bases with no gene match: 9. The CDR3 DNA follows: TGTGCCAGCAGGACTCTTCTTAGCGGGAGCTCCTACAATGAGCAGTTCTTC. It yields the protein CASRTLLSGSSYNEQFF.

The CDR3 DNA follows: TGCAGCGTACGACAGGGTAGCACTGAAGCTTTCTTT. This sequence encodes CSVRQGSTEAFF. This sequence joins TRBV29-1 and TRBJ1-1; 7 nucleotides match TRBD1. CDR1 and CDR2 (germline): SQVTM, ANQGSEA. The CDR3 consists of 12 residues. The ends lost 6 bases at V and 4 bases at J; junction bases unmatched: 5. The entire variable domain, with the rest obtained from reference TRBV29-1 and TRBJ1-1, is as follows: SAVISQKPSRDICQRGTSLTIQCQVDSQVTMMFWYRQQPGQSLTLIATANQGSEATYESGFVIDKFPISRPNLTFSTLTVSNMSPEDSSIYLCSVRQGSTEAFFGQGTRLTVV.

This chain's CDR3 is CASRGQQAMNTEAFF. The CDR3, as DNA: TGCGCCAGCAGGGGACAGCAGGCCATGAACACTGAAGCTTTCTTT. This rearrangement joins TRBV5-1 to TRBJ1-1; 7 bases agree with TRBD1. This CDR3 has 15 amino acids. From germline, CDR1 is SGHRS and CDR2 YFSETQ. V trimming: 5 bases; J trimming: 0 bases; junction bases outside the gene matches: 7. Based on the CDR3 plus reference TRBV5-1 and TRBJ1-1, the full variable domain is KAGVTQTPRYLIKTRGQQVTLSCSPISGHRSVSWYQQTPGQGLQFLFEYFSETQRNKGNFPGRFSGRQFSNSRSEMNVSTLELGDSALYLCASRGQQAMNTEAFFGQGTRLTVV.

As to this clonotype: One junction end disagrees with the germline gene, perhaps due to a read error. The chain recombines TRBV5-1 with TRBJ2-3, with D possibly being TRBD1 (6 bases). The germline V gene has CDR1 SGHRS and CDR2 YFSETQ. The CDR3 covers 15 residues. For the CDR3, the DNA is TGCGCCAGCGGCTTGTTGGGGGCTGCCACAGATACGCAGTATTTT. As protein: CASGLLGAATDTQYF.

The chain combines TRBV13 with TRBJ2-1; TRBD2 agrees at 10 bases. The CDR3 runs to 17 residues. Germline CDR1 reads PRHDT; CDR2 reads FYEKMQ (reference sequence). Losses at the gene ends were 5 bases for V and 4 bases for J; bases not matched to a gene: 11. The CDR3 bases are TGTGCCAGCAGCACGGGACTAGCGCTCATGTCGTACAATGAGCAGTTCTTC. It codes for CASSTGLALMSYNEQFF.

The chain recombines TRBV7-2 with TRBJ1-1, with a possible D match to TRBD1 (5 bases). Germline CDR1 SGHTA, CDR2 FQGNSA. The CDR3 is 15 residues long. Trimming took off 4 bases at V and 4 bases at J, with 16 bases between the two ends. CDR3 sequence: CASSSQAGGGTEAFF. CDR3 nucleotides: TGTGCCAGCAGCTCCCAAGCGGGGGGGGGCACTGAAGCTTTCTTT. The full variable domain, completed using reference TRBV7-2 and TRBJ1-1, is GAGVSQSPSNKVTEKGKDVELRCDPISGHTALYWYRQSLGQGLEFLIYFQGNSAPDKSGLPSDRFSAERTGGSVSTLTIQRTQQEDSAVYLCASSSQAGGGTEAFFGQGTRLTVV.

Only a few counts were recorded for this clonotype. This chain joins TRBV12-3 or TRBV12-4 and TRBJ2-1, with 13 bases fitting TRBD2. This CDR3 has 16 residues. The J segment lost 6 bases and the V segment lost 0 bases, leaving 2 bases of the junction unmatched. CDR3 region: CASSLAGTSGTNEQFF. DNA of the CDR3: TGTGCCAGCAGTTTAGCGGGGACTAGCGGGACCAATGAGCAGTTCTTC.

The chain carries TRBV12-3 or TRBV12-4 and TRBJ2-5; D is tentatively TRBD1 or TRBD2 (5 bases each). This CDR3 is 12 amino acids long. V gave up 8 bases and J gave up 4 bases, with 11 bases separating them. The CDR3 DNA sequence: TGTGCCAGCGGGACGGAAGGAGAGACCCAGTACTTC. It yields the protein CASGTEGETQYF.

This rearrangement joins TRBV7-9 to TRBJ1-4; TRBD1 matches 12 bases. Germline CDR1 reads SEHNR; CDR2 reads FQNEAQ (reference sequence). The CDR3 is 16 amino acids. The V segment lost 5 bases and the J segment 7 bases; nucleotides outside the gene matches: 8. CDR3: CASSDRDRGLGEKLFF. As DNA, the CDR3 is TGTGCCAGCAGCGACCGGGACAGGGGGCTCGGTGAAAAACTGTTTTTT.

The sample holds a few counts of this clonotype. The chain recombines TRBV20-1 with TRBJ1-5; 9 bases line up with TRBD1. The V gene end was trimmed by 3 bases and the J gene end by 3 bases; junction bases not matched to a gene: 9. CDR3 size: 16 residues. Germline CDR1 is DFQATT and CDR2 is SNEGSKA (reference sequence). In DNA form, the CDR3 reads TGCAGTGCTAGTCCCGGGACAGGGTCCCACAATCAGCCCCAGCATTTT. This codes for CSASPGTGSHNQPQHF.

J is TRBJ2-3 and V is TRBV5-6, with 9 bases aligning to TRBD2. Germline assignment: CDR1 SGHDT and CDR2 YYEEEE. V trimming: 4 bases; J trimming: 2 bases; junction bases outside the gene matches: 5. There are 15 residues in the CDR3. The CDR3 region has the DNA TGTGCCAGCAGCCTAGCGGGATTCGCCACAGATACGCAGTATTTT. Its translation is CASSLAGFATDTQYF.

In DNA, the CDR3 is TGCGCCAGCATGGAGAGCCTTGCAACTAATGAAAAACTGTTTTTT. Its protein is CASMESLATNEKLFF. The rearrangement joins TRBV5-1 to TRBJ1-4, with D unresolved. Trimming removed 6 bases from V and 0 bases from J, with 12 bases in between. Germline V gene sequence: CDR1 SGHRS, CDR2 YFSETQ. CDR3 length equals 15 residues. The full variable domain, in which reference TRBV5-1 and TRBJ1-4 provide the parts outside the CDR3, is KAGVTQTPRYLIKTRGQQVTLSCSPISGHRSVSWYQQTPGQGLQFLFEYFSETQRNKGNFPGRFSGRQFSNSRSEMNVSTLELGDSALYLCASMESLATNEKLFFGSGTQLSVL.

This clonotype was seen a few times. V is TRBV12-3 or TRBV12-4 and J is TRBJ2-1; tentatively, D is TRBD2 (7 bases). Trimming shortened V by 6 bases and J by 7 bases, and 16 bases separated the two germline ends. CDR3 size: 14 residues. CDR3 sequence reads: CASRGGTRGNEQFF. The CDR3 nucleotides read TGTGCCAGCAGGGGGGGGACAAGGGGAAATGAGCAGTTCTTC.

The CDR3 region has the DNA TGTGCCAGCAGTTTCCCTAGGACAGGGACCACTGCCTACGAGCAGTACGTC. It specifies CASSFPRTGTTAYEQYV. The chain links TRBV28 to TRBJ2-7, with 8 bases identical to TRBD1. The CDR3 has 17 amino acids. Germline CDR1 is MDHEN and CDR2 is SYDVKM. With V trimmed by 3 bases and J by 2 bases, 12 bases remained unmatched.

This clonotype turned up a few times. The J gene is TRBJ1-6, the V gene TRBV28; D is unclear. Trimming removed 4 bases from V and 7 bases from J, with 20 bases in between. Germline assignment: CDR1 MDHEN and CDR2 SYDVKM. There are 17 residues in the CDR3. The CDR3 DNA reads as TGTGCCAGCAGTTCCCGGGGAGGGTTTGTTACAAATTCACCCCTCCACTTT. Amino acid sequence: CASSSRGGFVTNSPLHF.

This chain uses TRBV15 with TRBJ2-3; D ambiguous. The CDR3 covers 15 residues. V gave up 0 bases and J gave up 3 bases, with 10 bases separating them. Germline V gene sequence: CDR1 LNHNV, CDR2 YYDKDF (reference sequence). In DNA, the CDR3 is TGTGCCACCAGCAGAGATGGACCCTATACAGATACGCAGTATTTT. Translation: CATSRDGPYTDTQYF.

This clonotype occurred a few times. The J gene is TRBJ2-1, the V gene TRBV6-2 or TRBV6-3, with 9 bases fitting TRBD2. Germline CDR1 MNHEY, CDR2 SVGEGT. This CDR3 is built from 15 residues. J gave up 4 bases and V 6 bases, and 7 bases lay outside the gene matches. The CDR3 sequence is CASRLTSGGYNEQFF. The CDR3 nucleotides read TGTGCCAGCAGGCTCACAAGCGGGGGGTACAATGAGCAGTTCTTC.

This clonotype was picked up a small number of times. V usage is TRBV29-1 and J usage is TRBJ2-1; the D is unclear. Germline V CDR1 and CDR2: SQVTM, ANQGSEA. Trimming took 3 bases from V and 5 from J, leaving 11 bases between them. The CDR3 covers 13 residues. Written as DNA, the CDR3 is TGCAGCGTTGATGGTAGGAGACACAATGAGCAGTTCTTC. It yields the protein CSVDGRRHNEQFF.

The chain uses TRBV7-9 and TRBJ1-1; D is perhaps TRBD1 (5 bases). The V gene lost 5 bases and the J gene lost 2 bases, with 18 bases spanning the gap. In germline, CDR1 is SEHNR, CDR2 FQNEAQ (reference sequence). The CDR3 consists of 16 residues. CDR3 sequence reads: CASSPGQPWGNTEAFF. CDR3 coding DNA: TGTGCCAGCAGCCCAGGACAACCGTGGGGTAACACTGAAGCTTTCTTT.

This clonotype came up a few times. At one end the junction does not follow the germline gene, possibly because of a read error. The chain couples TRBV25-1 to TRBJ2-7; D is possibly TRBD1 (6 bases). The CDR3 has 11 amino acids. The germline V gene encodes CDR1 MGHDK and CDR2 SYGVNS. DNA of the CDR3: TGTGCCAGCAGTGCATACAGGGAGTTGAACTTC. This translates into CASSAYRELNF.

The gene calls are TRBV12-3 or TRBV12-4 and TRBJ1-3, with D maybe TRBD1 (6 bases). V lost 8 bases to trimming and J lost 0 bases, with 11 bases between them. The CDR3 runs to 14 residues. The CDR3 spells CASEGGLSGNTIYF. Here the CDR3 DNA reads TGTGCCAGCGAGGGGGGACTCTCTGGAAACACCATATATTTT.

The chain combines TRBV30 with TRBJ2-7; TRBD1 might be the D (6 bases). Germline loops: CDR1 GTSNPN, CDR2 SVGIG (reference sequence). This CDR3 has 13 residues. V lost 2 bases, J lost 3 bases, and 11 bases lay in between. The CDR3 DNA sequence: TGTGCCTGGAGTACAGGGCCCATCTACGAGCAGTACTTC. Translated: CAWSTGPIYEQYF. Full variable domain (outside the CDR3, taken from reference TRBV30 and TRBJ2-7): SQTIHQWPATLVQPVGSPLSLECTVEGTSNPNLYWYRQAAGRGLQLLFYSVGIGQISSEVPQNLSASRPQDRQFILSSKKLLLSDSGFYLCAWSTGPIYEQYFGPGTRLTVT.